The present TCR beta chain was sequenced within a study of cytomegalovirus exposure and HLA in healthy donors. Study background: Unique TCRs from HLA-typed donors, 85 million to 100 million of them, were held in an early data release.

Germline V gives CDR1 WNHNN, CDR2 SYGVQD (reference sequence). The CDR3 extends over 17 amino acids. Trimming stripped 2 bases from V and 3 bases from J, with 19 bases between. Study-level results: Per a later analysis, HLA-associated TCR beta chains showed more clonal expansion than other, equally common TCR beta chains.

When sampled, the donors appeared nominally healthy, though they likely had unrecorded immune exposures. The PCR used 60 Vbeta and 13 Jbeta primers. The data were produced by immunoSEQ multiplex PCR, yet TCRdb's version contains in-frame clones alone and is incomplete. The sample yields roughly 130,000 clones, around 72% seen once. Worth noting for this clone: Its specificity is unknown.

Sequences were obtained from PBMCs. This receptor was identified in a human donor in good health. The rearrangement uses TRBV10-1 and TRBJ2-5; possibly TRBD1 for D (6 bases). The CDR3 spells CASSEVLLDRDKETQYF. DNA for the CDR3: TGCGCCAGCAGTGAGGTCTTGTTGGACAGAGATAAAGAGACCCAGTACTTC.